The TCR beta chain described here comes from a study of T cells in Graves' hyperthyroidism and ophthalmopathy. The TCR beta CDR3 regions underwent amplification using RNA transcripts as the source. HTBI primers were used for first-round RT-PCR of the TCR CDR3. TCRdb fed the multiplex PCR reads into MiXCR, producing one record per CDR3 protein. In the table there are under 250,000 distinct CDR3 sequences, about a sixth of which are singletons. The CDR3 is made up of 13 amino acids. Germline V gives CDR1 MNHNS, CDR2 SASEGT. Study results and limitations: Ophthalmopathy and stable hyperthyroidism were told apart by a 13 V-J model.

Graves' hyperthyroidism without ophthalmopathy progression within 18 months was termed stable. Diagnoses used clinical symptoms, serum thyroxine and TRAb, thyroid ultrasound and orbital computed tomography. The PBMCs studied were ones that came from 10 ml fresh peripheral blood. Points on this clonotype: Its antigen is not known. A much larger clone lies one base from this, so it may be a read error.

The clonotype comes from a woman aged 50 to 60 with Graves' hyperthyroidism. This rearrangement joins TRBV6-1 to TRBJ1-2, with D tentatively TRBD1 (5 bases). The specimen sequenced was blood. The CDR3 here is CASRNNRNYGYAF. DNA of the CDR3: TGTGCCAGCAGGAATAACAGGAACTATGGCTACGCCTTC.